This T cell receptor beta chain was documented in a study of T cell repertoires in cytomegalovirus infection. Details on this clonotype: What it binds is not known.

The germline V and J ends were trimmed by 1 base and 8 bases, with 18 bases remaining between them. Germline CDR1 and CDR2: MGHRA and YSYEKL. This CDR3 spans 16 amino acids. Each CDR3 protein gets one entry after TCRdb re-called the reads with MiXCR. The table lists about 770,000 distinct CDR3 sequences, roughly 29% of them singletons. This receptor was obtained from a human donor in good health (CMV status not recorded). Some clones in this sample may be carry-over from other donors' samples. Sequenced here: cultured CD8+ T cells from PBMCs, sampled from culture after CMV antigen stimulation. The chain links TRBV4-1 to TRBJ2-1; a possible D gene is TRBD2 (5 bases). The CDR3 DNA sequence: TGCGCCAGCAGCCAAGGGCCTAGAGGAGGCCGGGATGAGCAGTTCTTC. Encoded protein: CASSQGPRGGRDEQFF.